This T cell receptor (beta chain) was captured by sequencing in a study of blood T cells in healthy people across ages. General study results and limits: Both higher diversity and more naive CD4+ cells marked long-lived donors when set against aged donors.

This clonotype was counted a few times. Its target is not known. Together with a sample-barcoded 5' primer, a J-beta primer mix was included in a second PCR lasting about 7 to 11 cycles. Researchers report that a template-switch adaptor with 12 random nucleotides tagged each cDNA molecule. MiXCR was run by TCRdb on the 5' RACE reads, yielding one entry per CDR3 protein. The sample includes about 1,400,000 distinct CDR3 sequences, 42% of them seen just once. Drawn from each donor were approximately 10 milliliters of peripheral blood. Per sample, extraction of total RNA gave at least 5.5 micrograms in every case. V lost 0 bases and J 4 bases, leaving 13 bases between the germline ends. CDR3 length: 15 residues. Germline CDR1 is SGDLS and CDR2 is YYNGEE.

The gene calls are TRBV9 and TRBJ1-2; D not certain. The sample comprised blood. The clonotype originates from a woman under 30 in good health. In DNA, the CDR3 is TGTGCCAGCAGCGTAGGTGAGGACTATGGCTATGGCTACACCTTC. Encoded protein: CASSVGEDYGYGYTF.